This TCR beta chain came from a study of cytomegalovirus exposure and HLA in healthy donors. The CDR3 runs to 19 residues. Losses at the gene ends were 0 bases for V and 2 bases for J; bases not matched to a gene: 13. Germline assignment: CDR1 MRHNA and CDR2 SNTAGT. PCR employed 60 Vbeta and 13 Jbeta primers. Measured with immunoSEQ multiplex PCR; TCRdb has only the in-frame clones, and not every one. The repertoire includes 55,000 to 80,000 clones, 65% to 70% of them detected once, and roughly 21% sits in the top ten. The TCR comes from a man aged 35 to 55 in good health and CMV-seropositive. The sequencing input was PBMCs. The chain combines TRBV6-4 with TRBJ1-5; 7 bases fit TRBD1. The CDR3 spells CASSDSWGQPSQGNQPQHF. CDR3 in DNA: TGTGCCAGCAGTGACTCTTGGGGACAGCCTTCGCAGGGCAATCAGCCCCAGCATTTT.